A single sample is the source of the 18 T cell receptor beta chains below, sequenced in a study of control samples from healthy donors and cancer patients. Using immunoSEQ multiplex PCR, the repertoire was profiled, and TCRdb retains in-frame clones only, with some absent. Of 80,000 to 100,000 clones listed, about 86% were seen once; the top ten hold roughly an eighth. Sequences were obtained from blood. The receptors originated from a man aged 25-45 years in good health.

V gene TRBV3-1 (or the pseudogene TRBV3-2) combines with J gene TRBJ2-2; D tentatively reads TRBD1 or TRBD2 (5 bases each). With 3 bases removed from V and 9 bases from J, the gap between germline ends came to 17 bases. CDR3 length: 15 amino acids. The germline CDR1 and CDR2 sequences are LGHDT and YNNKEL (reference sequence). As DNA, the CDR3 is TGTGCCAGCAGCCAGGACGGGGCTGCGACCAGGGAGCTGTTTTTT. It encodes CASSQDGAATRELFF.

J is TRBJ2-5 and V is TRBV7-3, with D tentatively TRBD2 (5 bases). The germline CDR1 and CDR2 sequences are SGHTA and FQGTGA. V was pared by 1 base and J by 7 bases, with 13 bases between. The CDR3 is made up of 14 amino acids. The CDR3 DNA sequence: TGTGCCAGCAGCTTAAACCCGGGTGAGGGGACCCAGTACTTC. Translated, it gives CASSLNPGEGTQYF. Full variable domain (outside the CDR3, taken from reference TRBV7-3 and TRBJ2-5): GAGVSQTPSNKVTEKGKYVELRCDPISGHTALYWYRQSLGQGPEFLIYFQGTGAADDSGLPNDRFFAVRPEGSVSTLKIQRTERGDSAVYLCASSLNPGEGTQYFGPGTRLLVL.

The chain employs TRBV27 and TRBJ1-6, with 10 bases that match TRBD1. The CDR3 length is 15 residues. The germline CDR1 and CDR2 sequences are MNHEY and SMNVEV (reference sequence). J lost 10 bases, V lost 6 bases, and 9 bases had no gene match. The CDR3 reads CASRRPGTGVSPLHF. CDR3 DNA sequence: TGTGCCAGCAGACGACCCGGGACAGGGGTGTCACCCCTCCACTTT.

This rearrangement joins TRBV7-9 to TRBJ2-3; no clear D gene. The germline V gene has CDR1 SEHNR and CDR2 FQNEAQ (reference sequence). Trimming stripped 4 bases from V and 0 bases from J, with 14 bases between. CDR3 length: 16 residues. For the CDR3, the DNA is TGTGCCAGCAGCTCGGAACCGCGGAGTAGCACAGATACGCAGTATTTT. As protein: CASSSEPRSSTDTQYF. Drawing the rest from reference TRBV7-9 and TRBJ2-3, the complete variable domain is DTGVSQNPRHKITKRGQNVTFRCDPISEHNRLYWYRQTLGQGPEFLTYFQNEAQLEKSRLLSDRFSAERPKGSFSTLEIQRTEQGDSAMYLCASSSEPRSSTDTQYFGPGTRLTVL.

This clone has only a few counts. V is TRBV2 and J is TRBJ2-7, with D perhaps given as TRBD1 or TRBD2 (7 bases each). Trimming shortened V by 9 bases and J by 0 bases, and 21 bases separated the two germline ends. Germline lookup yields CDR1 SNHLY and CDR2 FYNNEI. The CDR3 has 16 amino acids. CDR3 amino acids: CASAQGRGSLSYEQYF. CDR3 DNA: TGTGCCAGTGCACAGGGGAGGGGAAGCCTCTCCTACGAGCAGTACTTC. Complete variable domain (other parts from reference TRBV2 and TRBJ2-7): EPEVTQTPSHQVTQMGQEVILRCVPISNHLYFYWYRQILGQKVEFLVSFYNNEISEKSEIFDDQFSVERPDGSNFTLKIRSTKLEDSAMYFCASAQGRGSLSYEQYFGPGTRLTVT.

The CDR3 is CASSLDEGKAGELFF. Written as DNA, the CDR3 is TGCGCCAGCAGCCTAGATGAAGGAAAGGCCGGGGAGCTGTTTTTT. This sequence joins TRBV4-3 and TRBJ2-2, with D hard to call. CDR1 is LGHNA and CDR2 is YSLEER in the germline V gene. This CDR3 has 15 residues. Trimming took 4 bases from V and 6 from J, leaving 15 bases between them.

The chain employs TRBV7-2 and TRBJ1-4, with D perhaps TRBD1 (5 bases). CDR3 size: 14 residues. V lost 6 bases to trimming and J lost 4 bases, with 12 bases between them. Germline V gene sequence: CDR1 SGHTA, CDR2 FQGNSA. Written as DNA, the CDR3 is TGTGCCAGCAGGGAAGGGACCCTTAATGAAAAACTGTTTTTT. This sequence encodes CASREGTLNEKLFF.

V usage is TRBV7-9 and J usage is TRBJ2-5; a weak D match, TRBD1 (6 bases). V was trimmed by 2 bases and J by 4 bases, leaving 14 bases between them. This CDR3 is built from 15 residues. The germline CDR1 and CDR2 sequences are SEHNR and FQNEAQ (reference sequence). CDR3 nucleotide sequence: TGTGCCAGCAGCTTATCGGGACAAACAAGAGAGACCCAGTACTTC. Translation: CASSLSGQTRETQYF.

The chain employs TRBV27 and TRBJ1-6; 7 bases agree with TRBD1. Germline trimming cut 5 bases from V and 6 bases from J; bases unmatched to any gene: 4. The germline CDR1 and CDR2 sequences are MNHEY and SMNVEV (reference sequence). The CDR3 contains 14 residues. For the CDR3, the DNA is TGTGCCAGCAGTGGACAGGCTCTTAATTCACCCCTCCACTTT. Translation gives CASSGQALNSPLHF.

The gene calls are TRBV4-3 and TRBJ2-2; D unresolved. From germline, CDR1 is LGHNA and CDR2 YSLEER. Trimming took off 0 bases at V and 0 bases at J, with 8 bases between the two ends. The length of the CDR3 is 16 residues. CDR3 sequence reads: CASSQDLIANTGELFF. DNA for the CDR3: TGCGCCAGCAGCCAAGATCTTATCGCGAACACCGGGGAGCTGTTTTTT.

The J gene is TRBJ2-7, the V gene TRBV30, with a possible D match to TRBD2 (6 bases). Germline assignment: CDR1 GTSNPN and CDR2 SVGIG (reference sequence). With 8 bases removed from V and 0 bases from J, the gap between germline ends came to 17 bases. CDR3 length equals 14 residues. Here the CDR3 DNA reads TGTGCCGCCCTTTCGGGACTCAGCTCCTACGAGCAGTACTTC. Translating gives CAALSGLSSYEQYF.

This clone was counted a few times. The CDR3 DNA sequence: TGTGCCAGCAGTTACTCATGGATGGGGGACTACGAGCAGTACTTC. It is translated as CASSYSWMGDYEQYF. This rearrangement joins TRBV6-2 or TRBV6-3 to TRBJ2-7, with D perhaps given as TRBD1 or TRBD2 (5 bases each). The CDR3 runs to 15 residues. Germline CDR1 is MNHEY and CDR2 is SVGEGT. Trimming stripped 0 bases from V and 3 bases from J, with 12 bases between.

The chain has TRBV4-1 and TRBJ2-3; 8 bases match TRBD2. Trimming at V came to 4 bases and at J to 0 bases, leaving 6 bases not matched to a gene. Germline values: CDR1 MGHRA, CDR2 YSYEKL. This CDR3 has 16 amino acids. The CDR3 DNA reads TGCGCCAGCAGCCTTTATAGCGGGATAAGCACAGATACGCAGTATTTT. Translating it yields CASSLYSGISTDTQYF.

The chain employs TRBV10-2 and TRBJ2-7; D is perhaps TRBD1 (5 bases). V lost 7 bases, J lost 6 bases, and 31 bases lay in between. Germline CDR1 WSHSY, CDR2 SAAADI. The CDR3 consists of 18 residues. This chain's CDR3 is CASTGGMGQGGTFREQYF. The CDR3 DNA sequence: TGCGCCAGCACCGGTGGGATGGGGCAGGGCGGAACATTCCGCGAGCAGTACTTC.

The DNA for the CDR3 is TGTGCCAGCAGTGAATGGGGGAACAATGAGCAGTTCTTC. Translated: CASSEWGNNEQFF. The J gene is TRBJ2-1, the V gene TRBV25-1; D possibly uses TRBD1 or TRBD2 (5 bases each). This CDR3 is 13 amino acids long. The V gene lost 1 base and the J gene lost 5 bases, with 6 bases spanning the gap. Germline V lookup: CDR1 MGHDK, CDR2 SYGVNS.

This sequence joins TRBV18 and TRBJ2-1; the match to TRBD2 covers 12 bases. Per the germline V gene, CDR1 is KGHSH and CDR2 is LQKENI. With 3 bases clipped from V and 3 bases from J, the junction kept 0 bases outside the gene matches. This CDR3 is 15 amino acids long. For the CDR3, the DNA is TGTGCCAGCTCACCGGGACTAGCGGGCTACAATGAGCAGTTCTTC. Translating it yields CASSPGLAGYNEQFF.

This clone was seen a handful of times. The chain recombines TRBV5-4 with TRBJ2-2, with 7 nucleotides matching TRBD1. The CDR3 is 15 residues long. The V and J ends lost 2 bases and 4 bases, in that order; junction bases with no gene match: 5. CDR1 SGHNT and CDR2 YYREEE come from the germline V gene (reference sequence). CDR3 region: CASSFVDRRTGELFF. CDR3 DNA: TGTGCCAGCAGCTTCGTGGACAGGCGCACCGGGGAGCTGTTTTTT.

Only a few counts were recorded for this clone. The chain joins TRBV5-6 to TRBJ2-7, with a weak D call TRBD1 (6 bases). Germline loops: CDR1 SGHDT, CDR2 YYEEEE. V lost 2 bases, J lost 4 bases, and 7 bases lay in between. CDR3 length: 12 residues. The CDR3 here is CASSFRGYEQYF. The CDR3 region has the DNA TGTGCCAGCAGCTTCAGGGGTTACGAGCAGTACTTC.